These T cell receptor beta chains were read from a single sample in a study of blood T cells in healthy people across ages. TCRdb redid the calling of the 5' RACE reads with MiXCR, one entry per CDR3 protein. Among just over 800,000 distinct CDR3 sequences listed, 60% to 80% were seen once. Sequencing was done on a sample of blood. The receptor set was obtained from a man aged 25 to 40 in good health. Each CDR3 is given with its conserved first and last residue. A D gene is named only where the DNA matches it firmly. Clone size appears in some rows only: once, few, many, or a class for an expanded clone.

CDR3 length | clone size | J gene | V gene | D gene | CDR3 DNA | CDR3 protein
12 | - | TRBJ2-7 | TRBV25-1 | TRBD1 | TGTGCCGGCAGTGGGGACAGCCGCGAGCAGTACTTC | CAGSGDSREQYF
15 | - | TRBJ1-6 | TRBV20-1 | TRBD1 | TGCAGTGCTAGTAGAGGGGGACAGGTGAATTCACCCCTCCACTTT | CSASRGGQVNSPLHF
13 | few | TRBJ2-5 | TRBV4-3 | - | TGCGCCAGCAGCCATCCCGGTGAGGAGACCCAGTACTTC | CASSHPGEETQYF
14 | - | TRBJ2-1 | TRBV11-3 | - | TGTGCCAGCAGCTTGGCAGGGAAGGGGAATGAGCAGTTCTTC | CASSLAGKGNEQFF
12 | many | TRBJ1-2 | TRBV3-1 | - | TGTGCCAGCAGCCACGGGGATCTCGGCTACACCTTC | CASSHGDLGYTF
15 | few | TRBJ1-5 | TRBV4-2 | - | TGTGCCAGCAGCCAAGAAGAGGGGAGCAATCAGCCCCAGCATTTT | CASSQEEGSNQPQHF
15 | once | TRBJ2-2 | TRBV7-2 | - | TGTGCCAGCAGATCTAGTAGCGGCGTCACCGGGGAGCTGTTTTTT | CASRSSSGVTGELFF
15 | - | TRBJ2-5 | TRBV9 | - | TGTGCCAGCAGCCTTAGTGGGGAATGGGGGGAGACCCAGTACTTC | CASSLSGEWGETQYF
14 | - | TRBJ2-3 | TRBV12-3/TRBV12-4 | - | TGCGCCACCAACATGCGAGCGATCACAGATACGCAGTATTTT | CATNMRAITDTQYF
16 | - | TRBJ1-2 | TRBV20-1 | - | TGCAGTGCTAGCTATTTGCCAGGGTCGTATAACTATGGCTACACCTTC | CSASYLPGSYNYGYTF
17 | few | TRBJ1-4 | TRBV29-1 | TRBD1 | TGCAGCGTGGGAGATTATGACAGGGGAATCTCCGAGGAAAAACTGTTTTTT | CSVGDYDRGISEEKLFF
12 | few | TRBJ1-2 | TRBV20-1 | - | TGCAGTGCTAGAAGACAGGATCGGGGCTACACCTTC | CSARRQDRGYTF